One and the same sample provided the 4 T cell receptor beta chains below, sequenced in a study of cytomegalovirus exposure and HLA in healthy donors. Primers: 60 Vbeta forward and 13 Jbeta reverse. This table comes from immunoSEQ multiplex PCR, and its TCRdb copy is limited to in-frame clones, with some not included. In the table there are 95,000 to 100,000 clones, roughly 80% of which are singletons. Material: PBMCs. The receptors come from a man in his 60s in good health and CMV-seropositive.

This clone was seen once. This chain uses TRBV6-5 with TRBJ2-7, with D tentatively TRBD2 (7 bases). Germline assignment: CDR1 MNHEY and CDR2 SVGAGI. The germline V and J ends were trimmed by 7 bases and 1 base, with 14 bases remaining between them. The CDR3 consists of 14 residues. The chain's CDR3 is CASTPGGRSYEQYF. The CDR3 nucleotides are TGTGCCAGCACCCCGGGGGGCAGATCCTACGAGCAGTACTTC.

The chain recombines TRBV2 with TRBJ2-7, with 10 bases matching TRBD1. The CDR3 spans 12 residues. V was clipped by 6 bases and J by 5 bases; unmatched bases: 1. CDR1 SNHLY and CDR2 FYNNEI come from the germline V gene. CDR3: CASRTGGDEQYF. The DNA for the CDR3 is TGTGCCAGCAGGACAGGGGGCGACGAGCAGTACTTC.

This chain connects TRBV6-1 to TRBJ2-7; 9 bases line up with TRBD1. The V and J ends lost 5 bases and 3 bases, in that order; junction bases with no gene match: 2. The germline V gene encodes CDR1 MNHNS and CDR2 SASEGT. The CDR3 has 13 residues. CDR3 amino acids: CASSRTGDYEQYF. CDR3 nucleotide sequence: TGTGCCAGCAGTCGGACAGGGGACTACGAGCAGTACTTC.

This clone has only a few counts. The V call is TRBV27, the J call TRBJ1-6; a possible D gene is TRBD1 (5 bases). Germline assignment: CDR1 MNHEY and CDR2 SMNVEV (reference sequence). The CDR3 runs 12 residues. Trimming pared 6 bases from V and 13 bases from J, leaving 13 bases between. Written as DNA, the CDR3 is TGTGCCAGCAGAAATCAGGGTCTCCCCCTCCACTTT. Its translation is CASRNQGLPLHF.